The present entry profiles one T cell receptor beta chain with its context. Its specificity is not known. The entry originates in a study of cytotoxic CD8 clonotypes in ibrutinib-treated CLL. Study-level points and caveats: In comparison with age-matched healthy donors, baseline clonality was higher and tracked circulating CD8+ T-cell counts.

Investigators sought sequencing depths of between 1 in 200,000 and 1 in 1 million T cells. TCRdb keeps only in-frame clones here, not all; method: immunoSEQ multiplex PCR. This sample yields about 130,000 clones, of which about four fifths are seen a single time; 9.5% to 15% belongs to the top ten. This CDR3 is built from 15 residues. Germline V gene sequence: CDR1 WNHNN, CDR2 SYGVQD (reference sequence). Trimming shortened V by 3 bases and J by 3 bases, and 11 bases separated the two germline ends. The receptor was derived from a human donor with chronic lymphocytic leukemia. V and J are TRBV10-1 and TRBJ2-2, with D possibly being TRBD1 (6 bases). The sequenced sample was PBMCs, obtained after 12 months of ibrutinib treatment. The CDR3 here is CASSDPGEYTGELFF. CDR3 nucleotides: TGCGCCAGCAGTGACCCAGGGGAATACACCGGGGAGCTGTTTTTT.